The rows below give T cell receptor beta chains drawn from one sample of a study of T-cell memory formation after mild COVID-19. A single record per CDR3 protein comes from TCRdb applying MiXCR to the 5' RACE reads. The sample shows some 300,000 distinct CDR3 sequences, 15% to 20% of them seen only once. Sequencing was carried out using PBMCs or a T cell subset sorted from them (not recorded which). These TCRs come from a man aged 18-30 years who had mild COVID-19 (a few samples of this study predate the infection). Cell type and time point are not known. The CDR3 runs from the conserved cysteine through the conserved F or W. The D gene is left open where the match is weak. A row's size may be missing; if present it is once, few, many or a size class.

CDR3 DNA: TGTGCCAGCAGCTCAGACAGGGTCGGGGGTACTGAAGCTTTCTTT
CDR3 protein: CASSSDRVGGTEAFF
V gene: TRBV7-9
D gene: TRBD1
J gene: TRBJ1-1
clone size: -

CDR3 DNA: TGTGCCAGCAGCAACCCCGAGGGCAATCAGCCCCAGCATTTT
CDR3 protein: CASSNPEGNQPQHF
V gene: TRBV7-8
D gene: -
J gene: TRBJ1-5
clone size: -

CDR3 DNA: TGTGCCAGCAACCCCGGGACTAGGTGGACAGATACGCAGTATTTT
CDR3 protein: CASNPGTRWTDTQYF
V gene: TRBV9
D gene: TRBD2
J gene: TRBJ2-3
clone size: -

CDR3 DNA: TGTGCCAGCAGCTTGGGGACGGGGACCCACGAGCAGTACTTC
CDR3 protein: CASSLGTGTHEQYF
V gene: TRBV5-4
D gene: -
J gene: TRBJ2-7
clone size: -

CDR3 DNA: TGCGCCAGCAGCTTGGGCGGAGGGGGCCCACCCGAAAACATTCAGTACTTC
CDR3 protein: CASSLGGGGPPENIQYF
V gene: TRBV5-1
D gene: -
J gene: TRBJ2-4
clone size: -

CDR3 DNA: TGTGCCAGCAGCCAAGATGGCCGGGGGCGACCCCTCCACTTT
CDR3 protein: CASSQDGRGRPLHF
V gene: TRBV3-1
D gene: -
J gene: TRBJ1-6
clone size: -

CDR3 DNA: TGTGCCAGCACCCTGGGCCTAGCGGAAAACACCGGGGAGCTGTTTTTT
CDR3 protein: CASTLGLAENTGELFF
V gene: TRBV12-3/TRBV12-4
D gene: TRBD2
J gene: TRBJ2-2
clone size: few

CDR3 DNA: TGTGCCAGCAGTGAAACGACGCGGCAAACCCAGTACTTC
CDR3 protein: CASSETTRQTQYF
V gene: TRBV28
D gene: -
J gene: TRBJ2-5
clone size: -

CDR3 DNA: TGTGCCAGCGGGACAGATTTTTACAATCAGCCCCAGCATTTT
CDR3 protein: CASGTDFYNQPQHF
V gene: TRBV2
D gene: TRBD1
J gene: TRBJ1-5
clone size: -

CDR3 DNA: TGCGCCAGCAGCCAAGAAGCGAGTACGTCCCAGTACTTC
CDR3 protein: CASSQEASTSQYF
V gene: TRBV4-1
D gene: -
J gene: TRBJ2-5
clone size: -

CDR3 DNA: TGTGCCAGCAGTCCCTTAGGGTTTGACTATGGCTACACCTTC
CDR3 protein: CASSPLGFDYGYTF
V gene: TRBV6-5
D gene: -
J gene: TRBJ1-2
clone size: once

CDR3 DNA: TGTGCCAGCGCCAGGTGGGCCGATACGCAGTATTTT
CDR3 protein: CASARWADTQYF
V gene: TRBV7-2
D gene: -
J gene: TRBJ2-3
clone size: few

CDR3 DNA: TGTGCCAGCAGCTTAGTTCCGGTTGGCTACACCTTC
CDR3 protein: CASSLVPVGYTF
V gene: TRBV7-9
D gene: -
J gene: TRBJ1-2
clone size: few

CDR3 DNA: TGTGCCAGCAGTCCCCATAGCGGGGCAATCTACGAGCAGTACTTC
CDR3 protein: CASSPHSGAIYEQYF
V gene: TRBV27
D gene: TRBD2
J gene: TRBJ2-7
clone size: many

CDR3 DNA: TGTGCCAGCAAGATGGGCCAGGGGTACGCTGGCTACACCTTC
CDR3 protein: CASKMGQGYAGYTF
V gene: TRBV6-2/TRBV6-3
D gene: -
J gene: TRBJ1-2
clone size: -

CDR3 DNA: TGCGCCAGCAGTGACCGGGGCACTGGGGCTTTCTTT
CDR3 protein: CASSDRGTGAFF
V gene: TRBV10-1
D gene: -
J gene: TRBJ1-1
clone size: -

CDR3 DNA: TGCAGTGCTCGGCAGGAGGTTAATCAGCCCCAGCATTTT
CDR3 protein: CSARQEVNQPQHF
V gene: TRBV20-1
D gene: -
J gene: TRBJ1-5
clone size: -